This TCR beta chain was recorded in a study of T cell changes during pregnancy in multiple sclerosis. The CDR3 is 15 amino acids. Trimming took off 3 bases at V and 0 bases at J, with 6 bases between the two ends. CDR1 is SGHTA and CDR2 is FQGNSA in the germline V gene. The data were produced by immunoSEQ multiplex PCR, yet TCRdb's version contains in-frame clones alone and is incomplete. The table lists approximately 100,000 clones, approximately 92% of them singletons. Sequenced here: peripheral blood, sampled in the second trimester of pregnancy. The rearrangement joins TRBV7-2 to TRBJ1-6; D gene unclear. This receptor was obtained from a female donor with multiple sclerosis, enrolled in a pregnancy study. This CDR3 is CASSLGDSYNSPLHF. In DNA, the CDR3 is TGTGCCAGCAGCTTGGGCGACTCCTATAATTCACCCCTCCACTTT.